This T cell receptor (beta chain) was observed in a study of blood T cells in healthy people across ages. Findings and caveats of the study: Unsorted PBMCs ruled out conclusive naive versus antigen-experienced comparison. Whereas aged donors had fewer naive CD4+ cells, long-lived donors had more of them and higher diversity.

Then a second PCR, running roughly 7 to 11 cycles, was carried out with a sample-barcoded 5' primer and a J-beta primer mix. All samples yielded 2.5 million or more CDR3-containing paired-end reads. TCRdb redid the calling of the 5' RACE reads with MiXCR, one entry per CDR3 protein. The repertoire has 2 million or so distinct CDR3 sequences, less than 50% of them found once; the top ten carry 2.1%. As for this clonotype: Its antigen is unknown.

At least 6 micrograms of total RNA were extracted per sample. Sequences were obtained from blood. This TCR derives from a woman aged 40 to 50 in good health.

The CDR3 DNA follows: TGTGCCAGCTCGAATCAAGCGGGGGGGCGCGATGAGCAGTTCTTC. Protein sequence: CASSNQAGGRDEQFF. V and J are TRBV18 and TRBJ2-1; TRBD2 matches 10 bases. The germline V gene has CDR1 KGHSH and CDR2 LQKENI. J gave up 8 bases and V 6 bases, and 10 bases lay outside the gene matches. There are 15 residues in the CDR3.